Reported below is one T cell receptor (beta chain). Its cognate antigen is unknown. The data are from a study of glioma-infiltrating T cells. Study as a whole: Glioblastomas were WHO grade IV, sampled at first diagnosis; low-grade were grade II. Sequencing aimed for about 4.5- to 10-fold coverage of 750,000 to 1,000,000 peripheral T cells. Notes on the study in general: Shared blood CDR3 signature motifs marked patients with low tissue-blood divergence. CDR3 overlap between tissue and blood was very small.

From germline, CDR1 is MNHNS and CDR2 SASEGT. Trimming took off 6 bases at V and 0 bases at J, with 18 bases between the two ends. The CDR3 contains 16 residues. Amplification of TCR alpha and beta CDR3 regions from RNA used iRepertoire nested multiplex PCR. TCRdb itself ran the multiplex PCR reads through MiXCR, one entry per CDR3 protein. The data show about 400,000 distinct CDR3 sequences, 41% seen once. This TCR came from a human donor with low-grade glioma or glioblastoma, undergoing nonglioma brain surgery, or in good health (not recorded which). The sequencing sample was made of glioma tissue, nonneoplastic brain tissue, or PBMCs (not recorded which). This sequence joins TRBV6-1 and TRBJ2-7; D is perhaps TRBD1 or TRBD2 (6 bases each). For the CDR3, the DNA is TGTGCCAGCAGGTCCGGGTGGGGGGCCGTCTCCTACGAGCAGTACTTC. This gives the protein CASRSGWGAVSYEQYF.